What follows describes a single T cell receptor beta chain. Its antigen is undetermined. This CDR3 spans 17 amino acids. With 0 bases removed from V and 4 bases from J, the gap between germline ends came to 17 bases. Germline CDR1 SGHTA, CDR2 FQGNSA. The study reverse transcribed the entire isolated RNA, so it sequenced expressed TCRB transcripts. Assay: immunoSEQ multiplex PCR; the TCRdb copy retains only in-frame clones and omits some. The sample comprises some 150,000 clones, roughly 9.3% of which are singletons, and 0.5% to 0.65% rests with the top ten. These data are taken from a study of beta chain features in type 1 diabetes. Study-level points and caveats: When Type 1 diabetes patients were examined, their TCRB CDR3s proved moderately but significantly shorter in all four CD4+ subsets. Patients with type 1 diabetes showed fewer VDJ junction insertions and more deletions.

The material sequenced was central memory CD4+ T cells from blood. The receptor was isolated from a middle-aged woman in good health. J is TRBJ2-3 and V is TRBV7-2; no clear D. The DNA for the CDR3 is TGTGCCAGCAGCTTAGCGGCCCCCGGGTCGGGTGCAGATACGCAGTATTTT. It specifies CASSLAAPGSGADTQYF.